One and the same sample provided the 32 T cell receptor beta chains below, sequenced in a study of cytomegalovirus exposure and HLA in healthy donors. With 60 Vbeta and 13 Jbeta primers, the PCR was carried out. TCRdb's copy holds only in-frame clones and misses some; the assay was immunoSEQ multiplex PCR. Its table lists approximately 140,000 clones. The sequenced material came from PBMCs. The receptors shown here come from a woman younger than 30 in good health and CMV-seronegative.

The genes are TRBV6-1 and TRBJ2-3; TRBD2 is a possible D gene (5 bases). This CDR3 is built from 16 residues. The germline V gene encodes CDR1 MNHNS and CDR2 SASEGT. Between the trimmed V and J ends, which lost 2 bases and 3 bases, there was a span of 15 bases. CDR3 protein: CASSESLAPWTDTQYF. In nucleotides, the CDR3 is TGTGCCAGCAGTGAAAGCCTAGCTCCCTGGACAGATACGCAGTATTTT.

This rearrangement joins TRBV5-1 to TRBJ1-1; 10 nucleotides match TRBD1. The CDR3 runs 16 residues. From germline, CDR1 is SGHRS and CDR2 YFSETQ. With V trimmed by 0 bases and J by 6 bases, 8 bases remained unmatched. The CDR3 spells CASSLATGGSFAEAFF. Written as DNA, the CDR3 is TGCGCCAGCAGCTTGGCGACAGGGGGCAGTTTCGCTGAAGCTTTCTTT.

The gene calls are TRBV28 and TRBJ2-1; tentatively, D is TRBD2 (6 bases). V gave up 8 bases and J gave up 2 bases, with 10 bases separating them. Germline V gives CDR1 MDHEN, CDR2 SYDVKM. This CDR3 region has 13 residues. The CDR3, as DNA: TGTGCCAGCTCGCGGGGCCCCTACAATGAGCAGTTCTTC. Protein sequence: CASSRGPYNEQFF.

The DNA of the CDR3 is TGTGCCAGCAGCAGGACTAGCGGCCCCTCTTACGATACGCAGTATTTT. Protein sequence: CASSRTSGPSYDTQYF. The genes are TRBV9 and TRBJ2-3, with TRBD2 matching 10 bases. This CDR3 spans 16 amino acids. V shed 4 bases and J 6 bases; nucleotides not matched to a gene: 11. Germline assignment: CDR1 SGDLS and CDR2 YYNGEE.

The V call is TRBV7-7, the J call TRBJ2-5, with D perhaps matching TRBD1 (7 bases). Trimming pared 0 bases from V and 5 bases from J, leaving 13 bases between. CDR3 length: 15 residues. The germline V gene encodes CDR1 SSHAT and CDR2 FNYEAQ (reference sequence). CDR3 sequence reads: CASSLATGAGETQYF. CDR3 bases: TGTGCCAGCAGCTTAGCTACAGGGGCGGGGGAGACCCAGTACTTC.

This chain uses TRBV18 with TRBJ2-7; 9 nucleotides line up with TRBD2. Per germline, CDR1 KGHSH and CDR2 LQKENI. Trimming at V came to 3 bases and at J to 2 bases, leaving 8 bases not matched to a gene. The CDR3 has 16 residues. CDR3 amino acids: CASSPVIAGVPYEQYF. As DNA, the CDR3 is TGTGCCAGCTCACCGGTGATAGCGGGAGTCCCCTACGAGCAGTACTTC.

The rearrangement joins TRBV5-1 to TRBJ1-3; 7 bases align to TRBD1. Per the germline V gene, CDR1 is SGHRS and CDR2 is YFSETQ. The CDR3 is 15 amino acids. The J segment lost 0 bases and the V segment lost 7 bases, leaving 7 bases of the junction unmatched. CDR3 nucleotides: TGCGCCAGCCGTCACAGGGGACACTCTGGAAACACCATATATTTT. It codes for CASRHRGHSGNTIYF.

V usage is TRBV7-9 and J usage is TRBJ2-6; possibly TRBD2 for D (5 bases). CDR3 length: 15 residues. Germline-derived CDR1 and CDR2 are SEHNR and FQNEAQ (reference sequence). The germline V and J ends were trimmed by 5 bases and 2 bases, with 10 bases remaining between them. CDR3 sequence: CASSRTGTGANVLTF. In DNA, the CDR3 is TGTGCCAGCAGCCGAACGGGGACTGGGGCCAACGTCCTGACTTTC.

This chain joins TRBV28 and TRBJ1-5; D gene uncertain. The length of the CDR3 is 16 residues. Trimming shortened V by 6 bases and J by 5 bases, and 20 bases separated the two germline ends. Germline V gene data show CDR1 as MDHEN and CDR2 as SYDVKM. The CDR3 loop is CASSPDSAATDQPQHF. CDR3 DNA: TGTGCCAGCAGCCCGGATTCGGCAGCCACAGATCAGCCCCAGCATTTT.

J is TRBJ1-1 and V is TRBV29-1, with D possibly matching TRBD1 (5 bases). Trimming removed 3 bases at V and 10 bases at J, with 15 bases between. The CDR3 loop spans 12 amino acids. Germline values: CDR1 SQVTM, CDR2 ANQGSEA. This CDR3 reads CSVDPGLRSAFF. DNA for the CDR3: TGCAGCGTTGACCCGGGACTCAGGTCAGCTTTCTTT.

This chain uses TRBV7-2 with TRBJ2-1; 11 bases line up with TRBD2. With V trimmed by 3 bases and J by 2 bases, 6 bases remained unmatched. Germline CDR1 reads SGHTA; CDR2 reads FQGNSA. This CDR3 is built from 17 residues. DNA of the CDR3: TGTGCCAGCAGCTTCCCACTAGCGGGAGAGACCTACAATGAGCAGTTCTTC. Its protein product is CASSFPLAGETYNEQFF.

This chain connects TRBV19 to TRBJ2-7, with D possibly matching TRBD2 (5 bases). The CDR3 consists of 16 residues. V was clipped by 1 base and J by 7 bases, with 20 bases between them. Germline CDR1 and CDR2: LNHDA and SQIVND (reference sequence). The CDR3 loop is CASSIGTGGPRTEQYF. In nucleotides, the CDR3 is TGTGCCAGTAGTATAGGGACGGGCGGGCCAAGAACGGAGCAGTACTTC.

About this clone: Other DNA sequences of this sample code for an identical CDR3. This chain links TRBV6-5 with TRBJ2-1, with D possibly being TRBD2 (6 bases). V shed 0 bases and J shed 3 bases, with 12 bases lying between them. The CDR3 is 16 residues long. Germline V gene sequence: CDR1 MNHEY, CDR2 SVGAGI. Here the CDR3 DNA reads TGTGCCAGCAGTTACTCGGGGGGTTCCTTCTACAATGAGCAGTTCTTC. Its protein product is CASSYSGGSFYNEQFF.

This rearrangement joins TRBV18 to TRBJ2-3; 8 bases map to TRBD1. There are 15 residues in the CDR3. The ends lost 3 bases at V and 6 bases at J; junction bases unmatched: 8. Germline lookup yields CDR1 KGHSH and CDR2 LQKENI. The CDR3 here is CASSPGTGASDTQYF. In nucleotides, the CDR3 is TGTGCCAGCTCACCCGGGACAGGTGCGTCGGATACGCAGTATTTT.

This chain links TRBV7-6 with TRBJ2-7; TRBD1 aligns across 7 bases. CDR1 SGHVS and CDR2 FNYEAQ come from the germline V gene. The CDR3 is 15 residues long. J lost 3 bases, V lost 5 bases, and 10 bases had no gene match. The CDR3 loop reads CASSLDRATSYEQYF. DNA for the CDR3: TGTGCCAGCAGCCTAGACAGGGCCACAAGCTACGAGCAGTACTTC.

V and J are TRBV4-1 and TRBJ1-1; no definite D call. This CDR3 is built from 16 residues. Trimming removed 3 bases at V and 1 base at J, with 15 bases between. Germline lookup yields CDR1 MGHRA and CDR2 YSYEKL. The CDR3 bases are TGCGCCAGCAGCCAGGGGAGAGCGCAGAGGAACACTGAAGCTTTCTTT. Its protein is CASSQGRAQRNTEAFF.

The rearrangement joins TRBV6-5 to TRBJ2-1, with 11 bases fitting TRBD2. The CDR3 consists of 15 residues. The germline CDR1 and CDR2 sequences are MNHEY and SVGAGI. V shed 5 bases and J 4 bases; nucleotides not matched to a gene: 4. CDR3 protein: CASSAGLAAYNEQFF. In DNA form, the CDR3 reads TGTGCCAGCAGTGCGGGACTAGCGGCTTACAATGAGCAGTTCTTC.

The chain joins TRBV5-4 to TRBJ1-1; 7 positions agree with TRBD1. V lost 9 bases, J lost 0 bases, and 5 bases stayed unmatched. This CDR3 has 13 residues. CDR1 SGHNT and CDR2 YYREEE come from the germline V gene (reference sequence). The CDR3 reads CATQTGMNTEAFF. The CDR3 coding sequence is TGTGCCACCCAGACAGGGATGAACACTGAAGCTTTCTTT. The full variable domain, with the rest looked up from reference TRBV5-4 and TRBJ1-1, is ETGVTQSPTHLIKTRGQQVTLRCSSQSGHNTVSWYQQALGQGPQFIFQYYREEENGRGNFPPRFSGLQFPNYSSELNVNALELDDSALYLCATQTGMNTEAFFGQGTRLTVV.

J is TRBJ2-5 and V is TRBV7-7, with a tentative D call TRBD1 (5 bases). The CDR3 runs 13 residues. Germline V lookup: CDR1 SSHAT, CDR2 FNYEAQ (reference sequence). V was trimmed by 4 bases and J by 3 bases, leaving 9 bases between them. DNA for the CDR3: TGTGCCAGCAGCTCAACAGGTGAAGAGACCCAGTACTTC. Translation gives CASSSTGEETQYF.

V is TRBV11-2 and J is TRBJ2-7; 7 nucleotides agree with TRBD2. CDR1 and CDR2 (germline): SGHAT, FQNNGV. This CDR3 is 14 amino acids long. With V trimmed by 4 bases and J by 0 bases, 3 bases remained unmatched. In nucleotides, the CDR3 is TGTGCCAGCAGCTACAGGACTAGCTCCTACGAGCAGTACTTC. Protein sequence: CASSYRTSSYEQYF.

J is TRBJ2-3 and V is TRBV28; 7 nucleotides align to TRBD1. The CDR3 is made up of 15 amino acids. CDR1 is MDHEN, CDR2 SYDVKM, per germline. V shed 3 bases, J shed 1 base, and the junction held 4 bases outside the gene matches. The CDR3 nucleotides are TGTGCCAGCAGTTTTATTGGACAGGGCACAGATACGCAGTATTTT. Protein product: CASSFIGQGTDTQYF.

The V call is TRBV12-5, the J call TRBJ2-3; a possible D gene is TRBD1 (5 bases). Germline-derived CDR1 and CDR2 are LGHNT and FRNRAP. V was cut by 1 base and J by 5 bases, with 19 bases left in between. The CDR3 extends over 17 amino acids. The CDR3 DNA sequence: TGTGCTAGTGGTTTGGATCGGGCAGCAGGGTTTCGAGATACGCAGTATTTT. This sequence encodes CASGLDRAAGFRDTQYF.

This chain links TRBV13 with TRBJ2-1; TRBD2 agrees at 14 bases. The CDR3 runs 17 residues. V lost 5 bases, J lost 0 bases, and 3 bases stayed unmatched. The germline CDR1 and CDR2 sequences are PRHDT and FYEKMQ (reference sequence). The DNA of the CDR3 is TGTGCCAGCAGCGCCGGGACTAGCGGGAGCTCCTACAATGAGCAGTTCTTC. Translation: CASSAGTSGSSYNEQFF.

The chain joins TRBV12-5 to TRBJ2-4, with D perhaps matching TRBD1 (5 bases). The CDR3 extends over 13 amino acids. CDR1 is LGHNT and CDR2 is FRNRAP in the germline V gene. Trimming removed 2 bases from V and 7 bases from J, with 9 bases in between. CDR3 amino acids: CASGLSGMNIQYF. DNA of the CDR3: TGTGCTAGTGGTTTGTCAGGGATGAACATTCAGTACTTC. Full variable domain (outside the CDR3, taken from reference TRBV12-5 and TRBJ2-4): DARVTQTPRHKVTEMGQEVTMRCQPILGHNTVFWYRQTMMQGLELLAYFRNRAPLDDSGMPKDRFSAEMPDATLATLKIQPSEPRDSAVYFCASGLSGMNIQYFGAGTRLSVL.

J is TRBJ1-1 and V is TRBV27; 9 bases are shared with TRBD1. V was pared by 0 bases and J by 3 bases, with 2 bases of the junction left unmatched. This CDR3 comprises 15 residues. Germline values: CDR1 MNHEY, CDR2 SMNVEV (reference sequence). The CDR3 DNA reads as TGTGCCAGCAGTTTATCTGGGACAGGGCACACTGAAGCTTTCTTT. Translating it yields CASSLSGTGHTEAFF.

The V gene is TRBV27, the J gene TRBJ1-5; D not resolved. Trimming removed 6 bases from V and 1 base from J, with 7 bases in between. This CDR3 is built from 13 residues. Looked up from germline, CDR1 is MNHEY and CDR2 is SMNVEV (reference sequence). The CDR3 DNA follows: TGTGCCAGCAGCCCAAAAAGCAATCAGCCCCAGCATTTT. It encodes CASSPKSNQPQHF.

The chain is built from TRBV15 and TRBJ1-1; perhaps TRBD1 as D (5 bases). Trimming cost V 6 bases and J 4 bases, with 15 bases left between them. CDR1 and CDR2 (germline): LNHNV, YYDKDF (reference sequence). This CDR3 is built from 14 residues. CDR3 nucleotides: TGTGCCACCAGGGGGGAGGGCAGGAGCACTGAAGCTTTCTTT. It specifies CATRGEGRSTEAFF.

The J gene is TRBJ1-3, the V gene TRBV30; the D is unclear. Germline values: CDR1 GTSNPN, CDR2 SVGIG (reference sequence). The CDR3 covers 14 residues. V shed 2 bases and J shed 0 bases, with 8 bases lying between them. Here the CDR3 DNA reads TGTGCCTGGAGTATAAGGAGCTCTGGAAACACCATATATTTT. Its protein is CAWSIRSSGNTIYF.

The chain is built from TRBV10-3 and TRBJ2-7, with TRBD2 identical over 8 bases. Trimming removed 6 bases from V and 1 base from J; junction bases left unmatched: 8. Germline assignment: CDR1 ENHRY and CDR2 SYGVKD. This CDR3 contains 15 residues. CDR3 DNA sequence: TGTGCCATCAGCACCGGGACTAGTGTTTCCTACGAGCAGTACGTC. Its protein is CAISTGTSVSYEQYV.

The chain combines TRBV6-6 with TRBJ2-3; D perhaps matches TRBD2 (5 bases). This CDR3 has 15 residues. Per germline, CDR1 MNHNY and CDR2 SVGAGI (reference sequence). V lost 3 bases and J lost 0, with 10 bases in between. CDR3 DNA: TGTGCCAGCAGTTATGGCGGGCCCAGCACAGATACGCAGTATTTT. Translation gives CASSYGGPSTDTQYF.

The V call is TRBV4-3, the J call TRBJ1-1; TRBD1 aligns across 9 bases. Per the germline V gene, CDR1 is LGHNA and CDR2 is YSLEER. Trimming cost V 0 bases and J 6 bases; bases outside gene matches: 8. This CDR3 comprises 16 residues. CDR3 sequence (DNA): TGCGCCAGCAGCCAAGAGACCGGGACAGGGTTTGCTGAAGCTTTCTTT. Protein product: CASSQETGTGFAEAFF.

This sequence joins TRBV2 and TRBJ1-1, with D possibly TRBD1 on 6 matching bases. V gave up 6 bases and J gave up 3 bases, with 14 bases separating them. CDR3 length: 14 residues. Looked up from germline, CDR1 is SNHLY and CDR2 is FYNNEI. The CDR3 protein is CASRYREVYTEAFF. CDR3 bases: TGTGCCAGCAGATACAGGGAAGTTTACACTGAAGCTTTCTTT.